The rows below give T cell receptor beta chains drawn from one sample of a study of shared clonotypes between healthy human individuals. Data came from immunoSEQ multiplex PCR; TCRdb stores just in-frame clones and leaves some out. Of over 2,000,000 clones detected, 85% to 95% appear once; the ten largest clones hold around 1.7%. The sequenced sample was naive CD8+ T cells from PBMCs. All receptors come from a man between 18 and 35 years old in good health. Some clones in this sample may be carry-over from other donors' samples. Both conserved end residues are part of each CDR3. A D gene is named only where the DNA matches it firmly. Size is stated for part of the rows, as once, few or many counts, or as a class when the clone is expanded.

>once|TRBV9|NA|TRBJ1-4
TGTGCCAGCAGCGCCCGACAGGCAACTAATGAAAAACTGTTTTTT
CASSARQATNEKLFF
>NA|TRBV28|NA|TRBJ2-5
TGTGCCAGCAGTCTAGGGGTGGGGCCCCAAGAGACCCAGTACTTC
CASSLGVGPQETQYF
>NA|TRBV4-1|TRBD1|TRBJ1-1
TGCGCCAGCAGCCAATCACAGGGGTACACTGAAGCTTTCTTT
CASSQSQGYTEAFF
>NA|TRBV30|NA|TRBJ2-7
TGTGCCTGGAGTGTAGGGCAGGGTGGAGCGCGGTACTTC
CAWSVGQGGARYF
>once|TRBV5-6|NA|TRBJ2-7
TGTGCCAGCAGCTTCTTGAAGAACTACGAGCAGTACTTC
CASSFLKNYEQYF
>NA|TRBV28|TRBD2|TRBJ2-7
TGTGCCAGCAGTTTCGGACTAGCGGGAGGGCCCCACGAGCAGTACTTC
CASSFGLAGGPHEQYF
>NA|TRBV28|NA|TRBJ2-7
TGTGCCAGCAGTTTACGACTAGTGGATCAGTACTTC
CASSLRLVDQYF
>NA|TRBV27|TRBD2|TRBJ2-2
TGTGCCAGCAGTAGCGGGAGCAAAATCGGGGAGCTGTTTTTT
CASSSGSKIGELFF
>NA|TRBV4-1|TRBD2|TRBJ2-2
TGCGCCAGCAGCCAAGTGGGAGGGAGCGGGGAGCTGTTTTTT
CASSQVGGSGELFF
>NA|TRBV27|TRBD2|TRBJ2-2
TGTGCCAGCAGACCCACTTTACGGCGGGGGGCGAACACCGGGGAGCTGTTTTTT
CASRPTLRRGANTGELFF
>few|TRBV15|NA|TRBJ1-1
TGTGCCACCAGCAGGTGGAGGGAGAACACTGAAGCTTTCTTT
CATSRWRENTEAFF
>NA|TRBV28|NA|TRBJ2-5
TGTGCCAGCAGTTTAGTAGGACAAGGGTACCAAGAGACCCAGTACTTC
CASSLVGQGYQETQYF
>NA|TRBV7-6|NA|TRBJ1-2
TGTGCCAGCAGCTTGGGATCAGGCTACACCTTC
CASSLGSGYTF
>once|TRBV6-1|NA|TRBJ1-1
TGTGCCAGCAGTCATACAGGCTTTTGGACTGAAGCTTTCTTT
CASSHTGFWTEAFF
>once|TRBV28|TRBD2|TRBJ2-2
TGTGCCAGCAACCCCGTAGGGGAGTATCAGCGGGAGGGCCTAGGGGCCGGGGAGCTGTTTTTT
CASNPVGEYQREGLGAGELFF
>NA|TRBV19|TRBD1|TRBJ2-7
TGTGCCAGTAGACCCGGGACAGGGTTCTCCGAGCAGTACTTC
CASRPGTGFSEQYF
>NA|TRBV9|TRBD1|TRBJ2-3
TGTGCCAGCAGCGCAGGGGGCCGGGGAGATACGCAGTATTTT
CASSAGGRGDTQYF
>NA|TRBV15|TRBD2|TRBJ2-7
TGTGCCACCAGCCGCCAAAGGACTAGCGGGAGGGCCTACGAGCAGTACTTC
CATSRQRTSGRAYEQYF
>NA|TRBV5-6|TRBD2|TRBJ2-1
TGTGCCAGCAGCCAATGGACTAGCGGCACCTACAATGAGCAGTTCTTC
CASSQWTSGTYNEQFF
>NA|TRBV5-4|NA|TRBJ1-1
TGTGCCAGCAGCTCCGGAGGGGGAAACACTGAAGCTTTCTTT
CASSSGGGNTEAFF
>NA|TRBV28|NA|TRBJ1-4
TGTGCCAGCAGTTTATGGAGGGAGCGTAGTGAAAAACTGTTTTTT
CASSLWRERSEKLFF
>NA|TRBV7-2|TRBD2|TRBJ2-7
TGTGCCAGCAGCCAAGCGGGAGGGCCCTCCGAGCAGTACTTC
CASSQAGGPSEQYF
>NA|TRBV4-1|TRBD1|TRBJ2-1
TGCGCCAGCAGCCAAGATTCTTGGGGACAGGGCGAGCAGTTCTTC
CASSQDSWGQGEQFF
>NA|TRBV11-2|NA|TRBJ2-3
TGTGCCAGCAGCTCCCCCCCTCAAGGGAGGAGGGATACGCAGTATTTT
CASSSPPQGRRDTQYF
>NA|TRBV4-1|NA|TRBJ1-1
TGCGCCAGCAGCCACGTCCCGGGACAGAACACTGAAGCTTTCTTT
CASSHVPGQNTEAFF
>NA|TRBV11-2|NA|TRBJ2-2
TGTGCCAGCAGACCTTGGGACTCCTACACCGGGGAGCTGTTTTTT
CASRPWDSYTGELFF
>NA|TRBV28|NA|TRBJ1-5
TGTGCCAGCAGAAGGCTGGGAAATCAGCCCCAGCATTTT
CASRRLGNQPQHF
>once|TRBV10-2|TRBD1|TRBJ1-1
TGCGCCAGCAGTGGACCGGGACAGGGGAAAAAGAACACTGAAGCTTTCTTT
CASSGPGQGKKNTEAFF
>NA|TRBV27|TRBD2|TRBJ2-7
TGTGCCAGCAGTTCAAGCGGGATTTACGAGCAGTACTTC
CASSSSGIYEQYF
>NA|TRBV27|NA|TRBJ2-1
TGTGCCAGCAGTTTTTCAGCTAGCTCCTACAATGAGCAGTTCTTC
CASSFSASSYNEQFF
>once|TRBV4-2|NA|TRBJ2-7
TGTGCCAGCAGCCAAGCGGAAGGGCAGGAGCAGTACTTC
CASSQAEGQEQYF
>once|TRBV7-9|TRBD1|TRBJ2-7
TGTGCCAGCAGCCATAGGACAGGTGAAACCTACGAGCAGTACTTC
CASSHRTGETYEQYF
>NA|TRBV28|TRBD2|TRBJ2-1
TGTGCCAGCAGTTCCGTGCAAAGCGGGAGACTAAGGTCCTACAATGAGCAGTTCTTC
CASSSVQSGRLRSYNEQFF
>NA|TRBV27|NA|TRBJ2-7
TGTGCCAGCAGTTTCTCTGGACCCCCCTACGAGCAGTACTTC
CASSFSGPPYEQYF
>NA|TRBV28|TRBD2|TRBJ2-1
TGTGCCAGCAGTTTGTTCGGGACTAGCAGTATCGAGCAGTTCTTC
CASSLFGTSSIEQFF
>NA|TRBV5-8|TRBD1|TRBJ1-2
TGTGCCAGCAGACTGACAGGGAACTATGGCTACACCTTC
CASRLTGNYGYTF
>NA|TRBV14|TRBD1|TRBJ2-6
TGTGCCAGCAGCGCGCGGGACAGGGTATCTGGGGCCAACGTCCTGACTTTC
CASSARDRVSGANVLTF
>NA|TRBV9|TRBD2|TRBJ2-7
TGTGCCAGCAGCGATGCGGGAGGCGGGGAGCAGTACTTC
CASSDAGGGEQYF
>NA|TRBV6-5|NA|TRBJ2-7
TGTGCCAGCAGAAAGGACAGTTCCTACGAGCAGTACTTC
CASRKDSSYEQYF
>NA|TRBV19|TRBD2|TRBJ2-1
TGTGCCAGTAGTATATGGCTAGCGGGGGGCAATGAGCAGTTCTTC
CASSIWLAGGNEQFF
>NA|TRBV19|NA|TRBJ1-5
TGTGCCAGTAGTATAGGAACAGGGAAGTATCAGCCCCAGCATTTT
CASSIGTGKYQPQHF
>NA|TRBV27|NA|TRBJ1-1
TGTGCCAGCCGTGAAGGCGGGCCGAACACTGAAGCTTTCTTT
CASREGGPNTEAFF
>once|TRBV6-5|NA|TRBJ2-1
TGTGCCAGCAGTTACGGACCACAAAGCTCCTACAATGAGCAGTTCTTC
CASSYGPQSSYNEQFF
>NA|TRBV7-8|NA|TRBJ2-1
TGTGCCAGCAGCTTAGCTAGAAGCTCCCAAAATGAGCAGTTCTTC
CASSLARSSQNEQFF
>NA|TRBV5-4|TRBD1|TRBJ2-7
TGTGCCAGCAGCTCCCGGGACAGGGACGAGCAGTACTTC
CASSSRDRDEQYF
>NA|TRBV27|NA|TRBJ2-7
TGTGCCAGCAGTTTAAGGTCTGGGGGGAGTAACGACGAGCAGTACTTC
CASSLRSGGSNDEQYF
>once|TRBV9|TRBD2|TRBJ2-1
TGTGCCAGCAGCGTGTTCGCTAGCGGGAGAAACCATGAGCAGTTCTTC
CASSVFASGRNHEQFF
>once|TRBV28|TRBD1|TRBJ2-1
TGTGCCAGCAGTGTCGCTTGGACAGGCGAACCTTACAATGAGCAGTTCTTC
CASSVAWTGEPYNEQFF
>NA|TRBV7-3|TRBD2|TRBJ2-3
TGTGCCAGCAGCCCGTGGACTAGCCCTGATACGCAGTATTTT
CASSPWTSPDTQYF
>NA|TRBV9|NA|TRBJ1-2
TGTGCCAGCAGCGTTGCCGATCTCTATGGCTACACCTTC
CASSVADLYGYTF
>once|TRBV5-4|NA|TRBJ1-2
TGTGCCAGCAGGTCCGGGTTGTTGGACTATGGCTACACCTTC
CASRSGLLDYGYTF